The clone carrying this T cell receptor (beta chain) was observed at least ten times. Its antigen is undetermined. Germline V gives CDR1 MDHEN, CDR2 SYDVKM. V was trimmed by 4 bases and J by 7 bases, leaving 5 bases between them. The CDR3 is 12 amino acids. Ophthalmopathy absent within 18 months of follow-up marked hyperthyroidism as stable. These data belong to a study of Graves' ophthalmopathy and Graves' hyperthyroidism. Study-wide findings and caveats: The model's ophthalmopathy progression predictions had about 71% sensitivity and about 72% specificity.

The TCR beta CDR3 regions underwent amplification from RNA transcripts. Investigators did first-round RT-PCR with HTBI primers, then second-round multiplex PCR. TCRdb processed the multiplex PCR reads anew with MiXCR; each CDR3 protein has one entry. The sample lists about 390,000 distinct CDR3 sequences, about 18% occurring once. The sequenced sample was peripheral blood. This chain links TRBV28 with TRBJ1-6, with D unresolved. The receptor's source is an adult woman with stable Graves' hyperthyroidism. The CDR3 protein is CASSSLNSPLHF. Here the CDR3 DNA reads TGTGCCAGCAGTTCCCTAAATTCACCCCTCCACTTT.